This T cell receptor (beta chain) was sequenced for a study of shared clonotypes between healthy human individuals. With respect to this clone: As yet, its antigen is unknown. The same CDR3 also results from other DNA sequences found in this sample.

Study-wide results and caveats: Estimated clonotype richness was generally higher in naive than memory subsets. Across a handful of donors, naive CD4 shared 4.5% to 6%, naive CD8 over 3%, memory CD4 roughly 2.5%, memory CD8 more than 0.35%.

Generated by immunoSEQ multiplex PCR, the TCRdb table keeps only in-frame clones and is missing some. The sample shows some 2 million clones, over 85% of them seen only once. The source of this sequence is a man aged 18 to 30 in good health. Sequencing was performed on naive CD4+ T cells sorted from blood. As to subset: CD45RA+ positively selected.

The chain's CDR3 is CAWSPGEETQYF. CDR3 coding DNA: TGTGCCTGGAGTCCCGGGGAGGAGACCCAGTACTTC. The chain is built from TRBV30 and TRBJ2-5; the D gene is possibly TRBD2 (5 bases). Germline V lookup: CDR1 GTSNPN, CDR2 SVGIG (reference sequence). CDR3 length: 12 amino acids. The V end was cut by 2 bases, the J end by 5 bases, with 9 bases between.